A single sample gave rise to the 23 T cell receptor beta chains below, sequenced in a study of Graves' ophthalmopathy and Graves' hyperthyroidism (dated by TCRdb to the late 2010s). For sequencing, an Illumina HiSeq 2000 was employed. For repertoire sequencing, TCR beta CDR3 regions were amplified from RNA transcripts. The first round was an RT-PCR using HTBI primers with the Qiagen OneStep RT-PCR kit, and this first round was followed by a second-round multiplex PCR, then size selection and purification. The raw public data were reprocessed by TCRdb itself: fastp quality trimming at Q25, MiXCR clonotype calling, in-frame beta chains only. Duplicate CDR3 protein sequences are folded into a single record with the most common DNA and genes. The sample table records just over 400,000 distinct CDR3 sequences; around 20% of these occur just once. Of the sample, 2.5% to 3% is held by the ten largest clones.

The sample taken for sequencing was peripheral blood. The receptors here all came from a woman between 18 and 30 years old with stable Graves' hyperthyroidism. Donor details come from another sample of the same person, matched by shared clones.

The J gene is TRBJ2-5, the V gene TRBV9, with no clear D. This CDR3 is 13 amino acids long. Germline V gives CDR1 SGDLS, CDR2 YYNGEE. V lost 3 bases, J lost 5 bases, and 11 bases lay in between. The DNA for the CDR3 is TGTGCCAGCAGCGATAGGCCACGCGAGACCCAGTACTTC. Protein product: CASSDRPRETQYF. Filled out from reference TRBV9 and TRBJ2-5, the complete variable domain reads DSGVTQTPKHLITATGQRVTLRCSPRSGDLSVYWYQQSLDQGLQFLIQYYNGEERAKGNILERFSAQQFPDLHSELNLSSLELGDSALYFCASSDRPRETQYFGPGTRLLVL.

This chain links TRBV29-1 with TRBJ1-5; D is possibly TRBD1 (5 bases). Trimming removed 4 bases at V and 6 bases at J, with 16 bases between. The CDR3 runs to 14 residues. Germline CDR1 reads SQVTM; CDR2 reads ANQGSEA. The CDR3 DNA reads TGCAGCGTTGTAGGAGGAGGGGTCGGTCAGCCCCAGCATTTT. Its translation is CSVVGGGVGQPQHF.

V and J are TRBV14 and TRBJ2-7; 13 nucleotides match TRBD2. The germline V gene encodes CDR1 SGHDN and CDR2 FVKESK. The CDR3 loop spans 20 amino acids. Unmatched junction bases numbered 19, after V lost 6 bases and J lost 2 bases. The CDR3 DNA reads TGTGCCAGCAGTCCCCCTGCCAGGGGGACTAGCGGGGATCGAGCCTACGAGCAGTACTTC. This sequence encodes CASSPPARGTSGDRAYEQYF.

This clonotype was found many times. The chain carries TRBV15 and TRBJ2-7, with 11 bases that match TRBD1. This CDR3 has 15 residues. Per the germline V gene, CDR1 is LNHNV and CDR2 is YYDKDF (reference sequence). The V gene end was trimmed by 5 bases and the J gene end by 4 bases; junction bases not matched to a gene: 7. CDR3: CATSYPGQGVYEQYF. The CDR3 coding sequence is TGTGCCACCAGCTACCCGGGACAGGGGGTTTACGAGCAGTACTTC. Full variable domain (remainder filled in from reference TRBV15 and TRBJ2-7): DAMVIQNPRYQVTQFGKPVTLSCSQTLNHNVMYWYQQKSSQAPKLLFHYYDKDFNNEADTPDNFQSRRPNTSFCFLDIRSPGLGDTAMYLCATSYPGQGVYEQYFGPGTRLTVT.

This clonotype was counted at least ten times. The rearrangement joins TRBV5-1 to TRBJ1-5; 9 nucleotides match TRBD1. V shed 4 bases and J 2 bases; nucleotides not matched to a gene: 4. The CDR3 has 15 residues. Looked up from germline, CDR1 is SGHRS and CDR2 is YFSETQ. CDR3 bases: TGCGCCAGCAGCAGGACAGGGGAGGGCAATCAGCCCCAGCATTTT. Amino acid sequence: CASSRTGEGNQPQHF.

There are many counts of this clonotype. This chain connects TRBV27 to TRBJ1-1; D unclear. The CDR3 loop spans 13 amino acids. Germline CDR1 and CDR2: MNHEY and SMNVEV (reference sequence). V was trimmed by 8 bases and J by 5 bases, leaving 15 bases between them. The CDR3 DNA follows: TGTGCCAGCTCTACCGAGGGAGGAACTGAAGCTTTCTTT. Its protein product is CASSTEGGTEAFF.

The chain links TRBV12-3 or TRBV12-4 to TRBJ2-5, with 7 bases fitting TRBD1. J gave up 1 base and V 6 bases, and 11 bases lay outside the gene matches. This CDR3 region has 16 residues. DNA of the CDR3: TGTGCCAGCAGGTTACAGGGGCGGGTTGGCCAAGAGACCCAGTACTTC. It specifies CASRLQGRVGQETQYF.

CDR3 protein: CSAREVIVQETQYF. As DNA, the CDR3 is TGCAGTGCTAGAGAGGTTATTGTACAAGAGACCCAGTACTTC. The rearrangement joins TRBV20-1 to TRBJ2-5, with D uncertain. V lost 0 bases, J lost 2 bases, and 10 bases lay in between. Germline loops: CDR1 DFQATT, CDR2 SNEGSKA (reference sequence). CDR3 length equals 14 residues.

This clonotype was seen ten or more times. The chain couples TRBV5-1 to TRBJ1-2, with D unresolved. The CDR3 runs to 13 residues. V lost 2 bases and J lost 2, with 7 bases in between. In germline, CDR1 is SGHRS, CDR2 YFSETQ. In nucleotides, the CDR3 is TGCGCCAGCAGCTTTGAGTTAAACTATGGCTACACCTTC. This encodes CASSFELNYGYTF.

Written as DNA, the CDR3 is TGTGCCAGTGCAAGGGGCCCCGACGGGACCCAGTACTTC. Its protein is CASARGPDGTQYF. The chain joins TRBV19 to TRBJ2-5; possible D gene TRBD1, 5 bases. The CDR3 has 13 residues. V was cut by 8 bases and J by 7 bases, with 17 bases left in between. Germline values: CDR1 LNHDA, CDR2 SQIVND (reference sequence).

This clonotype was observed at least ten times. The junction does not match germline at one end; this may be a read error. The chain joins TRBV28 to TRBJ2-4; a weak D match, TRBD2 (6 bases). Germline CDR1 MDHEN, CDR2 SYDVKM. The CDR3 runs 13 residues. CDR3 in DNA: TGTGCCAGCACGACCCCCGGGGGAGACATTAAGTACTTC. Its protein is CASTTPGGDIKYF.

This clonotype occurred many times. This chain links TRBV7-3 with TRBJ2-2; perhaps D is TRBD1 or TRBD2 (5 bases each). Germline CDR1 and CDR2: SGHTA and FQGTGA. The CDR3 loop spans 15 amino acids. Trimming stripped 5 bases from V and 0 bases from J, with 10 bases between. The CDR3 sequence is CASSPMGANTGELFF. The CDR3 DNA is TGTGCCAGCAGCCCGATGGGGGCGAACACCGGGGAGCTGTTTTTT.

This clonotype occurred many times. The genes are TRBV20-1 and TRBJ1-3, with unresolved D. Per the germline V gene, CDR1 is DFQATT and CDR2 is SNEGSKA (reference sequence). V dropped 0 bases and J dropped 7 bases, with 16 bases sitting between them. This CDR3 is 15 amino acids long. CDR3 amino acids: CSARDLGGNVNTIYF. In nucleotides, the CDR3 is TGCAGTGCTAGAGATCTGGGAGGAAATGTCAACACCATATATTTT.

With respect to this clonotype: An end of the junction differs from the germline gene, which may be a read error. The genes are TRBV6-1 and TRBJ2-4; 7 bases fit TRBD1. CDR3 length: 18 amino acids. Germline V gene sequence: CDR1 MNHNS, CDR2 SASEGT. CDR3 sequence reads: CASSEAMSGQAVFDIKYF. CDR3 nucleotide sequence: TGTGCCAGCAGTGAAGCGATGAGTGGACAGGCGGTCTTTGACATTAAGTACTTC.

This clonotype has a count of ten or more. The J gene is TRBJ1-1, the V gene TRBV12-3 or TRBV12-4, with D hard to call. This CDR3 has 13 residues. Trimming left V 6 bases short and J 2 bases short, with 10 bases between. This CDR3 reads CASRGPTNTEAFF. CDR3 in DNA: TGTGCCAGCAGGGGCCCGACTAACACTGAAGCTTTCTTT.

The table lists this clonotype with many counts. The V and J genes are TRBV20-1 and TRBJ2-7; 14 bases align to TRBD2. Germline V lookup: CDR1 DFQATT, CDR2 SNEGSKA (reference sequence). Germline trimming cut 3 bases from V and 0 bases from J; bases unmatched to any gene: 10. The CDR3 loop spans 18 amino acids. The CDR3 DNA reads as TGCAGTGCTAGGACTAGCGGGAGGGCCGGACTGCGCTCCTACGAGCAGTACTTC. Its translation: CSARTSGRAGLRSYEQYF.

This clonotype was observed at least ten times. The rearrangement links TRBV20-1 to TRBJ2-7; D not resolved. CDR1 and CDR2 (germline): DFQATT, SNEGSKA (reference sequence). Trimming shortened V by 2 bases and J by 6 bases, and 20 bases separated the two germline ends. The length of the CDR3 is 15 residues. Here the CDR3 reads CSARSVDPQGSEQYF. The CDR3 DNA reads TGCAGTGCTAGATCGGTGGACCCCCAAGGGTCCGAGCAGTACTTC.

This chain joins TRBV7-9 and TRBJ2-5; a weak D match, TRBD2 (6 bases). The CDR3 length is 15 residues. Germline V gene lookup returns CDR1 SEHNR and CDR2 FQNEAQ (reference sequence). The V end was cut by 5 bases, the J end by 1 base, with 14 bases between. CDR3 sequence (DNA): TGTGCCAGCAGCGGCCGGGGGTCTGTCCAAGAGACCCAGTACTTC. Its translation: CASSGRGSVQETQYF.

Details on this clonotype: This may stem from a read error, because a much larger clone lies one nucleotide away. The chain couples TRBV4-1 to TRBJ2-7, with D hard to call. The CDR3 has 16 amino acids. Germline-derived CDR1 and CDR2 are MGHRA and YSYEKL. This chain's CDR3 is CASSQGGLMGSYELYF. The CDR3 DNA is TGCGCCAGCAGCCAAGGTGGGCTGATGGGGTCCTACGAGCTGTACTTC.

In its sample, this clonotype was seen many times. The V gene is TRBV11-2, the J gene TRBJ2-7; 11 bases agree with TRBD2. The CDR3 spans 15 residues. J gave up 6 bases and V 1 base, and 5 bases lay outside the gene matches. Germline-derived CDR1 and CDR2 are SGHAT and FQNNGV. The CDR3 is CASSLVGTSGSEQYF. The CDR3 coding sequence is TGTGCCAGCAGCTTAGTAGGTACTAGCGGGAGCGAGCAGTACTTC.

This clonotype was detected many times. The chain employs TRBV29-1 and TRBJ2-7, with 8 bases identical to TRBD2. The J segment lost 4 bases and the V segment lost 6 bases, leaving 8 bases of the junction unmatched. Germline values: CDR1 SQVTM, CDR2 ANQGSEA. The CDR3 covers 13 residues. This CDR3 is CSVTSGISYEQYF. The CDR3 DNA follows: TGCAGCGTCACTAGCGGAATTTCATACGAGCAGTACTTC.

This clonotype was observed at least ten times. The chain has TRBV24-1 and TRBJ2-5; unclear D gene. This CDR3 is 15 amino acids long. CDR1 is KGHDR and CDR2 is SFDVKD in the germline V gene. V lost 0 bases, J lost 2 bases, and 9 bases lay in between. The CDR3 loop is CATSDLGVGQETQYF. CDR3 DNA: TGTGCCACCAGTGATTTGGGCGTCGGACAAGAGACCCAGTACTTC.

In nucleotides, the CDR3 is TGTGCCACCAGCAGAGATGGACCCTACGCCTCCTATAATTCACCCCTCCACTTT. It codes for CATSRDGPYASYNSPLHF. The genes are TRBV15 and TRBJ1-6, with D unresolved. V gave up 0 bases and J gave up 0 bases, with 12 bases separating them. Germline CDR1 reads LNHNV; CDR2 reads YYDKDF (reference sequence). The CDR3 loop spans 18 amino acids.